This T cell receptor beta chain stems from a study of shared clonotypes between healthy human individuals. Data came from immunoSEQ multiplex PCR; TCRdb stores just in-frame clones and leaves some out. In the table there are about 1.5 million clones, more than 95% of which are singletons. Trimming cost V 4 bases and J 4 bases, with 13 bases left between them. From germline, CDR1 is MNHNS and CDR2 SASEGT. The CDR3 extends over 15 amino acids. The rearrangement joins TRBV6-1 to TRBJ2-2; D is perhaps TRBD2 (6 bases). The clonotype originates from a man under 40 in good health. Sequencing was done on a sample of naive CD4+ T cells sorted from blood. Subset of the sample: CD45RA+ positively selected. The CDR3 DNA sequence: TGTGCCAGCAGTGCCTACGGGAGCAGCACCGGGGAGCTGTTTTTT. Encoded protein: CASSAYGSSTGELFF.